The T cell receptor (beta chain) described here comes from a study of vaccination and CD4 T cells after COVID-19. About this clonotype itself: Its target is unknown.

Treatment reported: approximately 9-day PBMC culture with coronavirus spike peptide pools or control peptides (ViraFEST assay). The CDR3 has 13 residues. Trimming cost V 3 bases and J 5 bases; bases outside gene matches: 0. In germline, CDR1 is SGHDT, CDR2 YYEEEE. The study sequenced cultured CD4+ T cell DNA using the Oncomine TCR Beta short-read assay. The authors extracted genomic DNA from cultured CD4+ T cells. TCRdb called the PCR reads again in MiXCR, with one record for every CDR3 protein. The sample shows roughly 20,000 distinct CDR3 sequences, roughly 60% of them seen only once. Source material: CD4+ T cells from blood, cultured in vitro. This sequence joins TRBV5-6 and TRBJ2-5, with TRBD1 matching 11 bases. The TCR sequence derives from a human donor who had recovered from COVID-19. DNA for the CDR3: TGTGCCAGCAGCTGGGACAGGGGGGAGACCCAGTACTTC. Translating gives CASSWDRGETQYF.